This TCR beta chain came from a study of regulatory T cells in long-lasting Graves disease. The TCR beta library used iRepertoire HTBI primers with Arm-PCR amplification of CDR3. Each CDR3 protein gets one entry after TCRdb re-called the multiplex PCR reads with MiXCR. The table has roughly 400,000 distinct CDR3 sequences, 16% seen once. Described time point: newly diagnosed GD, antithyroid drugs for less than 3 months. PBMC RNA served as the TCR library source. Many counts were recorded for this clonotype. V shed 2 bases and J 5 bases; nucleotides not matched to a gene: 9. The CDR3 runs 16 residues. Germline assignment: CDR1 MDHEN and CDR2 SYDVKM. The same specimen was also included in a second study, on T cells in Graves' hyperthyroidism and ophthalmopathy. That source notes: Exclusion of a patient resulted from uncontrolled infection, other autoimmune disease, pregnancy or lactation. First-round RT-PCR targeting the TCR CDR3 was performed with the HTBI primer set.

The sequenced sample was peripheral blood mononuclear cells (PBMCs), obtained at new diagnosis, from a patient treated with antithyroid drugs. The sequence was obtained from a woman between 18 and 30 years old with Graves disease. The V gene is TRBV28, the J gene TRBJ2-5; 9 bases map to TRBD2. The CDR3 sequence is CASSLNGGRAGETQYF. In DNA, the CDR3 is TGTGCCAGCAGTTTAAATGGCGGGAGGGCGGGCGAGACCCAGTACTTC. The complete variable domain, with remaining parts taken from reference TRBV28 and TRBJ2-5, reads DVKVTQSSRYLVKRTGEKVFLECVQDMDHENMFWYRQDPGLGLRLIYFSYDVKMKEKGDIPEGYSVSREKKERFSLILESASTNQTSMYLCASSLNGGRAGETQYFGPGTRLLVL.